Below are 3 T cell receptor beta chains sequenced from a single sample in a study of blood T cells in healthy people across ages. A sample-barcoded 5' primer and a J-beta primer mix were used in a second PCR of roughly 7 to 12 cycles. From the 5' RACE reads, TCRdb called clonotypes with MiXCR, one entry per CDR3 protein. The sample holds 780,000 or so distinct CDR3 sequences, around 25% seen once. The same sample was also used in a study of T cells of mothers and their children.

The sequencing input was blood. The source is a boy under 18 in good health.

The V gene is TRBV4-3, the J gene TRBJ1-4; D perhaps matches TRBD1 (6 bases). The CDR3 is 17 residues long. The V gene lost 4 bases and the J gene lost 0 bases, with 15 bases spanning the gap. In germline, CDR1 is LGHNA, CDR2 YSLEER. The DNA for the CDR3 is TGCGCCAGCAGCCGAGGAAACAGGGCGGCAACTAATGAAAAACTGTTTTTT. Its protein product is CASSRGNRAATNEKLFF.

This clonotype is a singleton in its sample. The J gene is TRBJ1-4, the V gene TRBV20-1; D ambiguous. CDR1 is DFQATT and CDR2 is SNEGSKA in the germline V gene (reference sequence). The V gene lost 1 base and the J gene lost 14 bases, with 14 bases spanning the gap. The CDR3 runs to 12 residues. Here the CDR3 DNA reads TGCAGTGCTAGAGGAGATAGAAGCTACCTGTTTTTT. It codes for CSARGDRSYLFF.

The rearrangement links TRBV4-1 to TRBJ2-7, with 7 nucleotides matching TRBD1. V trimming: 2 bases; J trimming: 4 bases; junction bases outside the gene matches: 11. The V gene's germline CDR1 is MGHRA and CDR2 YSYEKL. The CDR3 runs to 16 residues. The DNA for the CDR3 is TGCGCCAGCAGCCAACTCAATACAGGGGAACCGTACGAGCAGTACTTC. It encodes CASSQLNTGEPYEQYF.